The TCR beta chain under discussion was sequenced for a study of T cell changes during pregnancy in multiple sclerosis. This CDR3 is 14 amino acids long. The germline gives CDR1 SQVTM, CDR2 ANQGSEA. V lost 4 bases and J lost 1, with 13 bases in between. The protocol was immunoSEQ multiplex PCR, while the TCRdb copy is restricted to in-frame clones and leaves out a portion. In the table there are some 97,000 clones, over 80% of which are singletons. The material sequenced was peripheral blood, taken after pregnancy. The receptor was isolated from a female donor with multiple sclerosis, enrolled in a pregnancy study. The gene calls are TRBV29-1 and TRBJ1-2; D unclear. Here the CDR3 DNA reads TGCAGCGTTGCCCGGGATGCAAGTAACTATGGCTACACCTTC. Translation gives CSVARDASNYGYTF.